This T cell receptor (beta chain) is drawn from a study of blood T cell repertoires in COVID-19. Study as a whole: Italy, Spain and the United States were the sources of the convalescent and acute COVID-19 samples. Sample material is recorded as cDNA or gDNA derived from T cells, B-cell-depleted T cells, or PBMCs.

Clinical history as reported by participants underpinned cohort assignment. Only one count was recorded for this clone. The V gene's germline CDR1 is MNHEY and CDR2 SMNVEV (reference sequence). Losses at the gene ends were 0 bases for V and 4 bases for J; bases not matched to a gene: 6. The CDR3 loop spans 15 amino acids. Sequencing was performed with immunoSEQ multiplex PCR; in TCRdb, only in-frame clones are kept and a portion is missing. The sample contains roughly 200,000 clones, more than 75% of which appear only once. The V gene is TRBV27, the J gene TRBJ2-7; 7 bases align to TRBD2. Sequencing used PBMCs or T cells enriched from blood (not recorded which). The sequence came from a man aged 40-55 years with acute COVID-19. CDR3 in amino acids: CASSLSAGDRYEQYF. In DNA form, the CDR3 reads TGTGCCAGCAGTTTATCCGCGGGGGATCGGTACGAGCAGTACTTC.